This paragraph covers one T cell receptor (beta chain) sequence. As processed by the authors: Amplification of reference gene primers was used by the study to estimate nucleated cell counts. Assay used: immunoSEQ multiplex PCR; TCRdb lists only in-frame clones, some missing. From that table come the V and J calls and clone size; the DNA was used to work out D and trimming. The sample yields 250,000 to 300,000 clones, approximately 91% seen once. The data stem from a study of blood T cell repertoires in COVID-19. Study at large: From the United States, Italy and Spain came samples of acute and convalescent COVID-19. T cells, B-cell-depleted T cells, or PBMCs provided the cDNA or gDNA that served as material.

The V end was cut by 4 bases, the J end by 6 bases, with 14 bases between. The CDR3 length is 14 residues. Germline CDR1 SGHRS, CDR2 YFSETQ. Sequenced material: peripheral blood. This receptor was identified in a man aged 50 or older with acute or convalescent COVID-19. The J gene is TRBJ1-3, the V gene TRBV5-1, with D hard to call. DNA of the CDR3: TGCGCCAGCAGCCCCGGGGTTGACCTAAACACCATATATTTT. This codes for CASSPGVDLNTIYF.